This T cell receptor (beta chain) was observed in a study of blood T cells in healthy people across ages. The use of a sample-barcoded 5' primer and a J-beta primer mix characterized a second PCR of roughly 6 to 11 cycles. TCRdb reprocessed the 5' RACE reads via MiXCR and lists one record per CDR3 protein. The repertoire holds approximately 2,000,000 distinct CDR3 sequences, with about two fifths as singletons. Looked up from germline, CDR1 is WSHSY and CDR2 is SAAADI. The CDR3 is 15 amino acids. Study results and limitations: In long-lived donors, naive CD4+ cell counts and diversity exceeded those of aged donors.

Regarding this clonotype: Its antigen remains unidentified. The junction shows a germline mismatch at one end, possibly a read error.

Total RNA amounts of at least 6 micrograms were extracted per sample. This receptor was taken from a human donor in good health. Sequences were obtained from blood. The V call is TRBV10-2, the J call TRBJ1-1; perhaps TRBD1 as D (5 bases). The chain's CDR3 is CVSSKTDRGRTEAFF. CDR3 in DNA: TGCGTCAGCAGTAAAACAGATAGGGGAAGGACTGAAGCTTTCTTT.